This TCR beta chain comes out of a study of T cell responses to AZD1222 COVID-19 vaccine. The germline V gene encodes CDR1 MNHEY and CDR2 SMNVEV (reference sequence). This CDR3 is built from 17 residues. The V segment lost 6 bases and the J segment 5 bases; nucleotides outside the gene matches: 18. Sequencing used immunoSEQ multiplex PCR; TCRdb keeps in-frame clones, though not all of them. The table includes tens of thousands of clones, roughly nine tenths detected once. This TCR came from an adult in good health. V and J are TRBV27 and TRBJ1-2; TRBD1 aligns across 7 bases. Material: peripheral blood, obtained on day 0 of AZD1222 vaccination. The CDR3 loop reads CASSRQGESVFWYGYTF. The CDR3 DNA sequence: TGTGCCAGCAGCCGACAGGGAGAGTCGGTCTTTTGGTATGGCTACACCTTC.